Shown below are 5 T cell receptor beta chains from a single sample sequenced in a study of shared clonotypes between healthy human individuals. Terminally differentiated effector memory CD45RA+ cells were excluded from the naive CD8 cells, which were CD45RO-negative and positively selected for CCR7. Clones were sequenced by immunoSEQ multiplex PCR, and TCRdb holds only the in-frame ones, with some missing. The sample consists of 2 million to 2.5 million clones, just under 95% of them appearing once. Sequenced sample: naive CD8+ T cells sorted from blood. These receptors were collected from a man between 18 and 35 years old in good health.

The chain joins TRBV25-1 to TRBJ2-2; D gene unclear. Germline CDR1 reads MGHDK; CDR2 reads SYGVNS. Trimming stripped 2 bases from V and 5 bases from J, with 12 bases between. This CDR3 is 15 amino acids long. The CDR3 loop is CASSEGGWATGELFF. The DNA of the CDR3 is TGTGCCAGCAGTGAAGGCGGATGGGCTACCGGGGAGCTGTTTTTT.

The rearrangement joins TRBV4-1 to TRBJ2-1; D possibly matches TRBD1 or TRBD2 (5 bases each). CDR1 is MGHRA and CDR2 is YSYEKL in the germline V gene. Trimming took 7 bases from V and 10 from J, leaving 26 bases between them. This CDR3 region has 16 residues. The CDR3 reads CASTHPSGRRSNEQFF. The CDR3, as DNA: TGCGCCAGCACCCACCCCTCGGGACGGCGTTCTAACGAGCAGTTCTTC.

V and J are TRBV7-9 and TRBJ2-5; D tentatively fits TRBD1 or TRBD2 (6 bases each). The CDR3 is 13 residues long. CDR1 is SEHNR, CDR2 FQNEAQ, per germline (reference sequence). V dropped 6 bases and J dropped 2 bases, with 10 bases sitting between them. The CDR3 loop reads CASRGGTQETQYF. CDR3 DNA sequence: TGTGCCAGCAGGGGGGGCACGCAAGAGACCCAGTACTTC. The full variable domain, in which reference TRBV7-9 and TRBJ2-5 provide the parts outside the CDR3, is DTGVSQNPRHKITKRGQNVTFRCDPISEHNRLYWYRQTLGQGPEFLTYFQNEAQLEKSRLLSDRFSAERPKGSFSTLEIQRTEQGDSAMYLCASRGGTQETQYFGPGTRLLVL.

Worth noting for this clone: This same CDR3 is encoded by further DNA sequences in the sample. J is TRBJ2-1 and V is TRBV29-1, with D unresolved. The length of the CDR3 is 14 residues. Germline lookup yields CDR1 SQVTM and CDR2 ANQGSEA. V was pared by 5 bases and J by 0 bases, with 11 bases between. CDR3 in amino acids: CSVLTVSSYNEQFF. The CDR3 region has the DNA TGCAGCGTTTTGACCGTTAGCTCCTACAATGAGCAGTTCTTC.

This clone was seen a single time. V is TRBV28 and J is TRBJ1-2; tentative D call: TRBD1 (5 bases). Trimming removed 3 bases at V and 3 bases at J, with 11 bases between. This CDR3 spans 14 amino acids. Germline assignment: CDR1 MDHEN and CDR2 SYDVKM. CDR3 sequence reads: CASSFFVGDYGYTF. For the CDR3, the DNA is TGTGCCAGCAGTTTCTTCGTAGGGGACTATGGCTACACCTTC.